The rows below give T cell receptor beta chains drawn from one sample of a study of T cell responses to AZD1222 COVID-19 vaccine. Data came from immunoSEQ multiplex PCR; TCRdb stores just in-frame clones and leaves some out. The sample has around 130,000 clones, about 89% seen once. Source: peripheral blood, taken 28 days after the second dose of the MenACWY control vaccine. The receptors shown here come from an adult who received the MenACWY meningococcal vaccine as a control. Both conserved end residues are part of each CDR3. D genes are given only for firm matches. Expanded clones are given a class, and other clones once, few, many or no size at all.

>TRBV5-6|TRBJ1-3|.|TRBD1
TGTGCCAGCAGCCCCCAACCAACAGGGGCTGGAAACACCATATATTTT
CASSPQPTGAGNTIYF
>TRBV30|TRBJ1-2|.|.
TGTGCCTGGTCCAGCCTTTATGGCTACACCTTC
CAWSSLYGYTF
>TRBV7-2|TRBJ1-1|.|.
TGTGCCAGCAGCTTACAACCCCCGGGACTCATGAACACTGAAGCTTTCTTT
CASSLQPPGLMNTEAFF
>TRBV7-2|TRBJ2-3|.|.
TGTGCCAGCAGCTTCAGGGGACTTACTGGCACAGATACGCAGTATTTT
CASSFRGLTGTDTQYF
>TRBV28|TRBJ1-1|.|.
TGTGCCAGCAGTTTCGGCGGAGAGCTATTGAACACTGAAGCTTTCTTT
CASSFGGELLNTEAFF
>TRBV6-5|TRBJ2-3|.|.
TGTGCCAGCAGTTACCGGAGACCGCAGGATACGCAGTATTTT
CASSYRRPQDTQYF
>TRBV7-2|TRBJ2-7|.|.
TGTGCCAGCAGCTTAGCGGGTAGCTCCTACGAGCAGTACTTC
CASSLAGSSYEQYF
>TRBV5-1|TRBJ2-1|.|.
TGCGCCAGCAGCTTAGCCACCGGCAATGAGCAGTTCTTC
CASSLATGNEQFF
>TRBV7-8|TRBJ2-1|.|TRBD2
TGTGCCAGCAGCTTAGGCGGGAGGGACAATGAGCAGTTCTTC
CASSLGGRDNEQFF
>TRBV15|TRBJ2-7|.|TRBD2
TGTGCCACCAGCCCGGGGGGGAGTTCCTACGAGCAGTACTTC
CATSPGGSSYEQYF
>TRBV2|TRBJ2-5|.|TRBD1
TGTGCCAGCAGGGTAGACAGGGTTCAAGAGACCCAGTACTTC
CASRVDRVQETQYF
>TRBV7-2|TRBJ2-5|.|TRBD1
TGTGCCAGCAGCTTCATGGGGACAGGGAATCAAGAGACCCAGTACTTC
CASSFMGTGNQETQYF
>TRBV6-5|TRBJ1-1|.|TRBD1
TGTGCCAGCAGAACTGGACAGGGACTAGCTTTCTTT
CASRTGQGLAFF
>TRBV7-6|TRBJ2-5|.|TRBD2
TGTGCCAGCAGCTTTGGACTAGCGGGAGCAGAGACCCAGTACTTC
CASSFGLAGAETQYF
>TRBV2|TRBJ2-6|.|.
TGTGCCAGCAGTGAGCTAGGGGCTGGGGCCAACGTCCTGACTTTC
CASSELGAGANVLTF
>TRBV2|TRBJ1-5|.|.
TGTGCCAGCGGCCCCAATCAGCCCCAGCATTTT
CASGPNQPQHF
>TRBV9|TRBJ2-4|.|TRBD1
TGTGCCAGCAGCGTAGGCCACAGGGGTCAAAACATTCAGTACTTC
CASSVGHRGQNIQYF
>TRBV2|TRBJ1-1|.|TRBD1
TGTGCCAGCAGTGACGGGACAGGGGTTTACACTGAAGCTTTCTTT
CASSDGTGVYTEAFF
>TRBV5-8|TRBJ1-1|.|.
TGTGCCAGCAGCCTAATGAACACTGAAGCTTTCTTT
CASSLMNTEAFF
>TRBV3-1/TRBV3-2|TRBJ2-2|.|.
TGTGCCAGCAGCCAAGATAAAGGAGGGGTCAGAACGGCCGCGAACACCGGGGAGCTGTTTTTT
CASSQDKGGVRTAANTGELFF
>TRBV7-9|TRBJ1-5|.|TRBD1
TGTGCCAGCAGCACCGGTCGGGCAGGGGGCGCCGGTCAGCCCCAGCATTTT
CASSTGRAGGAGQPQHF
>TRBV6-2/TRBV6-3|TRBJ2-7|.|TRBD1
TGTGCCAGCAGTTACTCAGGGACAGGATCCTACGAGCAGTACTTC
CASSYSGTGSYEQYF
>TRBV7-2|TRBJ1-5|.|.
TGTGCCAGCAGCCCCCGTGGAGGGGGGGTTGGTCAGCCCCAGCATTTT
CASSPRGGGVGQPQHF
>TRBV5-1|TRBJ2-2|.|.
TGCGCCAGCAGCTTGGTCTCGGGGAACACCGGGGAGCTGTTTTTT
CASSLVSGNTGELFF
>TRBV4-3|TRBJ2-5|.|.
TGCGCCAGCAGCCAAGATATCCGAGAGACCCAGTACTTC
CASSQDIRETQYF
>TRBV11-3|TRBJ2-2|few|TRBD2
TGTGCCAGCAGCTTAGGACTAGCGGGGACTAACACCGGGGAGCTGTTTTTT
CASSLGLAGTNTGELFF
>TRBV9|TRBJ2-5|.|.
TGTGCCAGCAGCACCGGTGGCGGGATGGAGACCCAGTACTTC
CASSTGGGMETQYF
>TRBV28|TRBJ2-3|.|TRBD2
TGTGCCAGCAGACCCCCCCTTGCGGGAGGGCGGGCGGATACGCAGTATTTT
CASRPPLAGGRADTQYF
>TRBV7-9|TRBJ2-3|.|.
TGTGCCAGCAGCTTAGCGGGCGCAGATACGCAGTATTTT
CASSLAGADTQYF
>TRBV19|TRBJ2-7|.|TRBD2
TGTGCCAGTAGTCCTAGCGGGAGAAGGTACGAGCAGTACTTC
CASSPSGRRYEQYF
>TRBV14|TRBJ2-5|.|TRBD2
TGTGCCAGCAGCCAGCTCCTAGCGGGAGACATAGAGACCCAGTACTTC
CASSQLLAGDIETQYF
>TRBV19|TRBJ2-1|.|TRBD2
TGTGCCAGTAGTACCTCCGTGCTAGCGGGAGTAAATGAGCAGTTCTTC
CASSTSVLAGVNEQFF
>TRBV30|TRBJ1-1|.|.
TGTGCCTGGGAATTTCAGGCGGAAGCTTTCTTT
CAWEFQAEAFF
>TRBV6-5|TRBJ1-1|.|.
TGTGCCAGCAGTTATGGCAGGACGAACACTGAAGCTTTCTTT
CASSYGRTNTEAFF
>TRBV5-8|TRBJ1-3|.|.
TGTGCCAGCAGCTTGGGGCAGGGAAACACCATATATTTT
CASSLGQGNTIYF
>TRBV30|TRBJ1-2|.|.
TGTGCCTGGAGTACCCTCTGGCAGGACAGCACCTTC
CAWSTLWQDSTF
>TRBV10-2|TRBJ1-3|few|.
TGCGCCAGCAGTGACCCAGGGACTGGAAACACCATATATTTT
CASSDPGTGNTIYF
>TRBV5-8|TRBJ1-6|.|.
TGTGCCAGCAGCTCACACGGGTTGAGAACCCTCCACTTT
CASSSHGLRTLHF
>TRBV19|TRBJ2-3|.|TRBD2
TGTGCCAGTAGGAGGACTAGCTACACAGATACGCAGTATTTT
CASRRTSYTDTQYF
>TRBV6-5|TRBJ1-5|.|TRBD1
TGTGCCAGCAGGGGCCCAGGGGGTCAGCCCCAGCATTTT
CASRGPGGQPQHF
>TRBV28|TRBJ2-1|.|.
TGTGCCAGCAGAAGGAGGAACAATGAGCAGTTCTTC
CASRRRNNEQFF
>TRBV5-1|TRBJ2-1|.|.
TGCGCCAGCAAGGGCACCGGCAGCTCCTACAATGAGCAGTTCTTC
CASKGTGSSYNEQFF
>TRBV13|TRBJ1-2|.|.
TGTGCCAGCAGCACTTTCGACAGGCCCTATGGCTACACCTTC
CASSTFDRPYGYTF
>TRBV5-4|TRBJ2-5|.|.
TGTGCCAGCAGCTTGACAGGTTGGGGCCCCCAAGAGACCCAGTACTTC
CASSLTGWGPQETQYF
>TRBV5-1|TRBJ2-1|.|TRBD2
TGCGCCAGCAGCCTAGAACTAGCGGGGGGCCGCTACAATGAGCAGTTCTTC
CASSLELAGGRYNEQFF
>TRBV15|TRBJ2-6|.|.
TGTGCCACCAGCAGAGATAAGTCCTCTGGGGCCAACGTCCTGACTTTC
CATSRDKSSGANVLTF
>TRBV4-3|TRBJ1-6|.|.
TGCGCCAGCAGCCAAGACATCGCCGTGGATTCACCCCTCCACTTT
CASSQDIAVDSPLHF
>TRBV5-1|TRBJ2-4|few|TRBD2
TGCGCCAGCAGCTTCGGCGCGGGGGGAGGGAAAAACATTCAGTACTTC
CASSFGAGGGKNIQYF
>TRBV4-3|TRBJ2-6|.|.
TGCGCCAGCAGCCAAGAGGTACCGGGACTGGGGTCCAACGTCCTGACTTTC
CASSQEVPGLGSNVLTF
>TRBV29-1|TRBJ1-1|.|.
TGCAGCGTTGGGGAGAAAACAGCTTTCTTT
CSVGEKTAFF
>TRBV28|TRBJ1-2|.|.
TGTGCCAGCAGTTCACCGGTGACAGTTTACTATGGCTACACCTTC
CASSSPVTVYYGYTF
>TRBV7-2|TRBJ1-2|.|.
TGTGCCAGCAGGGTGGGAACTCCTTCCTATGGCTACACCTTC
CASRVGTPSYGYTF
>TRBV29-1|TRBJ1-2|.|.
TGCAGCGTTGAAAACGGTGGGAGCTATGGCTACACCTTC
CSVENGGSYGYTF